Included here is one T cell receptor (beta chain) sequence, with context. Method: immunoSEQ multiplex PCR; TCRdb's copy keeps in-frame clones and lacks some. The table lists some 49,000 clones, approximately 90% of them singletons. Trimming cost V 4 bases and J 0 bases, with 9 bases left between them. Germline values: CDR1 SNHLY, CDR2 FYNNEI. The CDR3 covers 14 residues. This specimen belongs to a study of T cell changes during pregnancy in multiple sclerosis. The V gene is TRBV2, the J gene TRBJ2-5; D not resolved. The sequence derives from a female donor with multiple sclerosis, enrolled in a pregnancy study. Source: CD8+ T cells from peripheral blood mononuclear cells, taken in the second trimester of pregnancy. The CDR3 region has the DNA TGTGCCAGCAGTGCCGAGGCTCACCAAGAGACCCAGTACTTC. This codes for CASSAEAHQETQYF.